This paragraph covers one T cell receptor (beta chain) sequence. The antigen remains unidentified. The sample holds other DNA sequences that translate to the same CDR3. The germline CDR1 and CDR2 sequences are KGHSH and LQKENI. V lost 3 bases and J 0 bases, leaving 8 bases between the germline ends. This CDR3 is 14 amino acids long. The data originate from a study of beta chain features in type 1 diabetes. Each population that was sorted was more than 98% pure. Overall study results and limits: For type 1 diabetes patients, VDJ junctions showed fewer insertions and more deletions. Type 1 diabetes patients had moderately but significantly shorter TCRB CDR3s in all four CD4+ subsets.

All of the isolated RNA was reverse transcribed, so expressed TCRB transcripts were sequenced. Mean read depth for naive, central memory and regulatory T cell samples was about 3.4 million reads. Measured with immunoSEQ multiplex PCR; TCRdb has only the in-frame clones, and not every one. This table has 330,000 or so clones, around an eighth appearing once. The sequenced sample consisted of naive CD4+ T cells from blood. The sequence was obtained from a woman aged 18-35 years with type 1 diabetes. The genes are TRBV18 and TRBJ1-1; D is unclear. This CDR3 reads CASSPGQLNTEAFF. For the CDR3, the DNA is TGTGCCAGCTCACCTGGGCAGTTGAACACTGAAGCTTTCTTT.